This T cell receptor (beta chain) was identified during a study of breast tumors, draining lymph nodes, adjacent tissues. Study findings and constraints: Tumor T cell lymph node origin was a supported hypothesis, not proven. Compared with basal-like, luminal-like tumors shared significantly more repertoire with nontumor tissue. Findings are consistent with lymph node origin and intratumoral expansion of most tumor T cells. Tumor repertoires ranked between lymph nodes and nontumor tissue in diversity, with V and J gene preferences.

Remarks on this clonotype: Its antigen is unidentified.

In TCRdb, the multiplex PCR reads were re-called with MiXCR into one record per CDR3 protein. Found here are tens of thousands of distinct CDR3 sequences, over 40% of them singletons; the top ten hold more than 9%. This CDR3 is 17 amino acids long. Germline lookup yields CDR1 SGHDT and CDR2 YYEEEE. Losses at the gene ends were 8 bases for V and 7 bases for J; bases not matched to a gene: 23. J is TRBJ2-5 and V is TRBV5-6; 7 bases line up with TRBD2. Sequencing used breast tumor tissue. This receptor was obtained from a female donor with breast cancer. Some clones in this sample may be carry-over from other donors' samples. For the CDR3, the DNA is TGTGCCAGTAGCCAGGCGCGGGCTAGCGGTAGGGAAGCGACCCAGTACTTC. Protein sequence: CASSQARASGREATQYF. Based on the CDR3 plus reference TRBV5-6 and TRBJ2-5, the full variable domain is DAGVTQSPTHLIKTRGQQVTLRCSPKSGHDTVSWYQQALGQGPQFIFQYYEEEERQRGNFPDRFSGHQFPNYSSELNVNALLLGDSALYLCASSQARASGREATQYFGPGTRLLVL.